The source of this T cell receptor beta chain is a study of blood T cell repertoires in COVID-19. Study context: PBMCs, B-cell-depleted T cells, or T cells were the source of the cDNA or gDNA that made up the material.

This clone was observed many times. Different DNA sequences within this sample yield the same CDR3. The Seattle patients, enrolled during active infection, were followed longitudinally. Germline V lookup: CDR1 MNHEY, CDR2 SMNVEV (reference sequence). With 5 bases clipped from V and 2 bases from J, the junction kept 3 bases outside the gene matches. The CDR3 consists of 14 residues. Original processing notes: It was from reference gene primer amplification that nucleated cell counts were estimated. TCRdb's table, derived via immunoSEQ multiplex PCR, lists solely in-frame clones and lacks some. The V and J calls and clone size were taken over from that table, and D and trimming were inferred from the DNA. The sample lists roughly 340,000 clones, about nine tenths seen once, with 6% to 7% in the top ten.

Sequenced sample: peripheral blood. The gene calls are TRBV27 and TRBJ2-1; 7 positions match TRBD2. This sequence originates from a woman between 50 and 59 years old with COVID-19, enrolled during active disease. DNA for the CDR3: TGTGCCAGCAGTCTCGGGACTACCTACAATGAGCAGTTCTTC. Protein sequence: CASSLGTTYNEQFF.